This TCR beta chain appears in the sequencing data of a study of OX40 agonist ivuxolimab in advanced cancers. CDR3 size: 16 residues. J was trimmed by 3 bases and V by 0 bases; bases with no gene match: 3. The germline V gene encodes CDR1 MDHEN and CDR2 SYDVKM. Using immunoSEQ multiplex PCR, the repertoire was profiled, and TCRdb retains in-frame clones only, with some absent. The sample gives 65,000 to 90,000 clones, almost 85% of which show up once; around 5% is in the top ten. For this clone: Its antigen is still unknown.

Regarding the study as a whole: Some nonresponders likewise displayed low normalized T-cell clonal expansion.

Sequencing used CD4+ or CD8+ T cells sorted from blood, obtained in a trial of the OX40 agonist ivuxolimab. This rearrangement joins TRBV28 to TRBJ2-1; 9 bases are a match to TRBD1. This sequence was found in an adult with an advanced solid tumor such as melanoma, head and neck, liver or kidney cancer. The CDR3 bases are TGTGCCAGCAGTTTATGGGGACAGGGAAACTACAATGAGCAGTTCTTC. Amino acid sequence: CASSLWGQGNYNEQFF.